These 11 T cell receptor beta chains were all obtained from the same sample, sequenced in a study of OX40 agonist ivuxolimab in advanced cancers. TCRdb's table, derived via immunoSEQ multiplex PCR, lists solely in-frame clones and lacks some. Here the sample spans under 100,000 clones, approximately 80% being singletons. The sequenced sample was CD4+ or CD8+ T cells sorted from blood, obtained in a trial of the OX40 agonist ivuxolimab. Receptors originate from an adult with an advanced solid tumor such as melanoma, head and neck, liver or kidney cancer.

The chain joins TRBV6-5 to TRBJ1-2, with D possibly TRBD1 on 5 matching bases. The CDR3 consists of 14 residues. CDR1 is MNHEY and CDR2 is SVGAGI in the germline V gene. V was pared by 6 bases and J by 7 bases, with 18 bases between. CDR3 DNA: TGTGCCAGCAGCTCCCCCGGGGGACTCCGTGGCTACACCTTC. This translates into CASSSPGGLRGYTF.

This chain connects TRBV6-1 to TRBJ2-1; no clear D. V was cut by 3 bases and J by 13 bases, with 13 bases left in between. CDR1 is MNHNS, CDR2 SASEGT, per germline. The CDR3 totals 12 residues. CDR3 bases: TGTGCCAGCAGTGAGGGCTCTCCATTCCAGTTCTTC. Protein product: CASSEGSPFQFF.

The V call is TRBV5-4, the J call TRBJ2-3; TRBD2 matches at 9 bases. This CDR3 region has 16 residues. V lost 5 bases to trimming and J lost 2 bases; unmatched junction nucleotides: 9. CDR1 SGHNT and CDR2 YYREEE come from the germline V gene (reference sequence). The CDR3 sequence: CASSTGTSRHTDTQYF. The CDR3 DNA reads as TGTGCCAGCAGTACCGGGACTAGCAGACACACAGATACGCAGTATTTT. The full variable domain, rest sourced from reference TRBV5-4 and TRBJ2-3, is ETGVTQSPTHLIKTRGQQVTLRCSSQSGHNTVSWYQQALGQGPQFIFQYYREEENGRGNFPPRFSGLQFPNYSSELNVNALELDDSALYLCASSTGTSRHTDTQYFGPGTRLTVL.

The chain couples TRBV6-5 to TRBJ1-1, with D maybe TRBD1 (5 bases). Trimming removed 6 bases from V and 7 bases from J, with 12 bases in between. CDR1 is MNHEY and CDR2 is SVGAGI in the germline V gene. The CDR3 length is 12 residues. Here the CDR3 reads CASSRDQGEAFF. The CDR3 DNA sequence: TGTGCCAGCAGCCGAGACCAGGGTGAAGCTTTCTTT.

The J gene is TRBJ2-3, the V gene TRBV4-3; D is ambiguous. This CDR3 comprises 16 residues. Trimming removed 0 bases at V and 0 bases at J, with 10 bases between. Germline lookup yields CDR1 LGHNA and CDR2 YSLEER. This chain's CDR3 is CASSQDTGLSTDTQYF. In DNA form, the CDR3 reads TGCGCCAGCAGCCAAGATACGGGTCTAAGCACAGATACGCAGTATTTT.

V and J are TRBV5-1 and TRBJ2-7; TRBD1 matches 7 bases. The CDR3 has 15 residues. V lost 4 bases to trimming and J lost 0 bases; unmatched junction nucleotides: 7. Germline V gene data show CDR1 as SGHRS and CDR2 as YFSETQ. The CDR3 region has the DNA TGCGCCAGCAGCCAGGGGGTCCGGAGCTCCTACGAGCAGTACTTC. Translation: CASSQGVRSSYEQYF.

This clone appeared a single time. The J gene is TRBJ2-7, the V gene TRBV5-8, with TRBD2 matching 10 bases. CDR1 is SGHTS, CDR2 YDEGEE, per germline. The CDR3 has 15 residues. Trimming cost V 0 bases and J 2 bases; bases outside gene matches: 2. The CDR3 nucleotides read TGTGCCAGCAGCTTGGGACTAGCGGGTCCCTACGAGCAGTACTTC. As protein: CASSLGLAGPYEQYF.

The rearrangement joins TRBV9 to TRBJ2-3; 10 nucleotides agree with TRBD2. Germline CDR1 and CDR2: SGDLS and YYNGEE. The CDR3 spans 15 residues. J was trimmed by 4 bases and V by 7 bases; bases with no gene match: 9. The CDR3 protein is CASGNSGGSADTQYF. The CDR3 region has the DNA TGTGCCAGCGGAAATAGCGGGGGGAGCGCAGATACGCAGTATTTT.

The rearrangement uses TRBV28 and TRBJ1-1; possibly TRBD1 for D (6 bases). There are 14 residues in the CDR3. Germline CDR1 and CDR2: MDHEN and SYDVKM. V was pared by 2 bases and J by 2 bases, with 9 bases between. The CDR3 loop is CASSLRGPNTEAFF. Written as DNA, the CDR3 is TGTGCCAGCAGTTTACGGGGGCCAAACACTGAAGCTTTCTTT.

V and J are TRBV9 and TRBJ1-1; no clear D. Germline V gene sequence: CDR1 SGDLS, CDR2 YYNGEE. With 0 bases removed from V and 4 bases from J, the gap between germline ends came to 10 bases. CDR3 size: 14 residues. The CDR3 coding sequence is TGTGCCAGCAGCGTAGCGCAGTATTTCACTGAAGCTTTCTTT. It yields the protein CASSVAQYFTEAFF.

CDR3: CASSQGGLGGEEQYF. CDR3 in DNA: TGTGCCAGCAGCCAAGGAGGGCTGGGGGGAGAGGAGCAGTACTTC. The genes are TRBV4-2 and TRBJ2-7; the D gene is possibly TRBD2 (6 bases). The CDR3 totals 15 residues. V lost 1 base and J lost 7, with 17 bases in between. The germline CDR1 and CDR2 sequences are LGHNA and YNFKEQ.